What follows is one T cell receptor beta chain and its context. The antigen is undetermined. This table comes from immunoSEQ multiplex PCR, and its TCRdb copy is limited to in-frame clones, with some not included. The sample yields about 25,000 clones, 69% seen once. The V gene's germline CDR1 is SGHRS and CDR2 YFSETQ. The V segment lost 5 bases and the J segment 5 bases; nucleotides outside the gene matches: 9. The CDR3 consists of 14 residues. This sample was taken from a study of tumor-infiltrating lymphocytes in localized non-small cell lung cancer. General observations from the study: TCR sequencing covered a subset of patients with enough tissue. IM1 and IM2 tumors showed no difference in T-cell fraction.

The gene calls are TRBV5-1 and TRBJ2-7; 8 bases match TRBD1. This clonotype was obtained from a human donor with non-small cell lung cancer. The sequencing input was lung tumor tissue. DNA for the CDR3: TGCGCCAGCAGACCACAGGGGGTTGTGGACGAGCAGTACTTC. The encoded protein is CASRPQGVVDEQYF.